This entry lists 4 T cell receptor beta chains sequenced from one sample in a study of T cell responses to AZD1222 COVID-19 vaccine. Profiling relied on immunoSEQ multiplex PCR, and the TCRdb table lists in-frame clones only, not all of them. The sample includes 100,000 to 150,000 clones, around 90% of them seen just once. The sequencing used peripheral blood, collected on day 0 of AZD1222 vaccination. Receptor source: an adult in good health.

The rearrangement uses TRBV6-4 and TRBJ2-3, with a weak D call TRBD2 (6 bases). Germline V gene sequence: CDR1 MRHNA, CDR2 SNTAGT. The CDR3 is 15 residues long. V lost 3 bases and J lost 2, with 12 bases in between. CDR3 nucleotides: TGTGCCAGCAGTGAACTCGGGACTCACACAGATACGCAGTATTTT. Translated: CASSELGTHTDTQYF.

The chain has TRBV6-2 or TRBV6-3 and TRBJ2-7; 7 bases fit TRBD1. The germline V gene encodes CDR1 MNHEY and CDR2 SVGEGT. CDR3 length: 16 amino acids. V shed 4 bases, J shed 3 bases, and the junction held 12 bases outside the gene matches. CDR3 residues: CASSSLSGQDNYEQYF. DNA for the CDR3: TGTGCCAGCAGTTCTCTATCCGGACAGGACAACTACGAGCAGTACTTC.

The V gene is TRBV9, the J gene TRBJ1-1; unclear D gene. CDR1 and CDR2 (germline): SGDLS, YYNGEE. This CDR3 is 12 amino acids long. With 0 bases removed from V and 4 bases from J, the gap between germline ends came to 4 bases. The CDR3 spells CASSVASTEAFF. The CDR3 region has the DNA TGTGCCAGCAGCGTAGCTAGCACTGAAGCTTTCTTT.

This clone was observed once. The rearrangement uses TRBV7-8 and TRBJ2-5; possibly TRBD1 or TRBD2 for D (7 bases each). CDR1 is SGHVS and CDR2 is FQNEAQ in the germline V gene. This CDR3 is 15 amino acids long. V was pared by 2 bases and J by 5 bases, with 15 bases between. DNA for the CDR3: TGTGCCAGCAGCTTACCTAGACAGGGAGGGGAGACCCAGTACTTC. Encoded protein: CASSLPRQGGETQYF.